Shown below are 11 T cell receptor beta chains from a single sample sequenced in a study of CD8+CD57+ T cells in acquired aplastic anemia (dated by TCRdb to 2016 to 2019). TCRdb records Illumina HiSeq 2000 as the sequencer. Genomic DNA was used as template for profiling of TCR beta VDJ combinations and CDR3 sequences. TCRdb reprocessed the public reads (quality trimming at Q25 with fastp, clone calling with MiXCR) and kept in-frame beta chains. All rows with the same CDR3 protein become a single entry with the most common DNA and genes. In this sample the table shows 120,000 or so distinct CDR3 sequences, 55% to 60% of which occur a single time. The ten largest clones capture 25% to 30% of the sample. The patients picked for sequencing were ones in whom flow cytometry had shown an expansion of CD8+CD57+ cells. The sequenced sample was sorted CD4+, CD8+, or CD8+CD57+ T cells (not recorded which) from PBMCs. The receptors were sampled from a human donor with aplastic anemia.

This clonotype has a count of ten or more. The chain uses TRBV20-1 and TRBJ2-1; 9 nucleotides match TRBD2. This CDR3 has 13 residues. Trimming took 6 bases from V and 7 from J; bases not matched to a gene: 7. The germline CDR1 and CDR2 sequences are DFQATT and SNEGSKA (reference sequence). CDR3 nucleotide sequence: TGCAGTGCCGAGCGGGGGGCAAGAAATGAGCAGTTCTTC. Translating gives CSAERGARNEQFF.

This clonotype was detected many times. This chain links TRBV12-3 or TRBV12-4 with TRBJ2-7; tentative D call: TRBD2 (6 bases). The CDR3 runs to 14 residues. Between the trimmed V and J ends, which lost 5 bases and 6 bases, there was a span of 17 bases. CDR3 nucleotides: TGTGCCAGCAGTCCTGGGACTTCCCTGCTCGAGCAGTACTTC. Amino acids: CASSPGTSLLEQYF.

The sample holds many counts of this clonotype. The chain is built from TRBV20-1 and TRBJ2-7; a weak D match, TRBD1 (7 bases). The germline gives CDR1 DFQATT, CDR2 SNEGSKA (reference sequence). The CDR3 spans 13 residues. V shed 4 bases and J shed 3 bases, with 13 bases lying between them. As DNA, the CDR3 is TGCAGTGCTACGTCAGGGGGGCTCTACGAGCAGTACTTC. It is translated as CSATSGGLYEQYF.

This chain joins TRBV24-1 and TRBJ2-1; D could derive from TRBD1 or TRBD2 (6 bases each). The germline gives CDR1 KGHDR, CDR2 SFDVKD. Trimming took off 5 bases at V and 6 bases at J, with 16 bases between the two ends. This CDR3 region has 15 residues. The CDR3 DNA follows: TGTGCCACCAGTGGAGGGGGACTCCTGGGCAATGAGCAGTTCTTC. It codes for CATSGGGLLGNEQFF.

The chain employs TRBV11-1 and TRBJ1-4; 9 bases map to TRBD1. Germline V gene sequence: CDR1 SGHAT, CDR2 FQDESV (reference sequence). The CDR3 totals 16 residues. The ends lost 2 bases at V and 7 bases at J; junction bases unmatched: 8. The CDR3 sequence: CASSLLYRGRGEKLFF. The CDR3 nucleotides are TGTGCCAGCAGCTTATTGTACAGGGGGCGCGGTGAAAAACTGTTTTTT.

Concerning this clonotype: Relative to the germline gene, one junction end is altered; a read error may explain this. V and J are TRBV5-1 and TRBJ1-1; D is unresolved. The CDR3 is made up of 15 amino acids. Germline V gene sequence: CDR1 SGHRS, CDR2 YFSETQ. This CDR3 reads CASSKRTDPDTEAFF. The CDR3 nucleotides are TGCGCTAGCAGCAAAAGGACGGATCCAGACACTGAAGCTTTCTTT.

This chain's CDR3 is CASSLMGQGYNEQFF. The CDR3 DNA sequence: TGTGCCAGCAGCTTAATGGGACAGGGCTACAATGAGCAGTTCTTC. V and J are TRBV5-4 and TRBJ2-1; 9 bases line up with TRBD1. V lost 2 bases to trimming and J lost 3 bases; unmatched junction nucleotides: 3. This CDR3 is 15 amino acids long. The V gene's germline CDR1 is SGHNT and CDR2 YYREEE (reference sequence).

The chain employs TRBV2 and TRBJ1-2; D is ambiguous. Per the germline V gene, CDR1 is SNHLY and CDR2 is FYNNEI. The CDR3 totals 14 residues. The germline V and J ends were trimmed by 6 bases and 4 bases, with 15 bases remaining between them. In DNA form, the CDR3 reads TGTGCCAGCAGGAGGGAACCAAAACCCTATGGCTACACCTTC. Encoded protein: CASRREPKPYGYTF.

The gene calls are TRBV24-1 and TRBJ2-7; TRBD2 agrees at 12 bases. Trimming took 11 bases from V and 4 from J; bases not matched to a gene: 11. CDR1 is KGHDR and CDR2 is SFDVKD in the germline V gene. The CDR3 contains 15 residues. Here the CDR3 DNA reads TGTGCCAGCTCCCCCTCGACTAGCGGGAGATACGAGCAGTACTTC. Protein sequence: CASSPSTSGRYEQYF.

The chain employs TRBV15 and TRBJ2-5; tentative D call: TRBD1 (6 bases). V dropped 3 bases and J dropped 1 base, with 18 bases sitting between them. Germline CDR1 LNHNV, CDR2 YYDKDF (reference sequence). The CDR3 is 17 residues long. In nucleotides, the CDR3 is TGTGCCACCAGCAGCCAAGAAACGGCAGGGGTCCAAGAGACCCAGTACTTC. This gives the protein CATSSQETAGVQETQYF.

This chain joins TRBV2 and TRBJ1-2; D gene uncertain. Germline CDR1 reads SNHLY; CDR2 reads FYNNEI. Trimming took off 4 bases at V and 0 bases at J, with 12 bases between the two ends. The CDR3 length is 15 residues. This CDR3 reads CASSVAETTNYGYTF. The CDR3 DNA reads as TGTGCCAGCAGTGTGGCGGAGACTACTAACTATGGCTACACCTTC.